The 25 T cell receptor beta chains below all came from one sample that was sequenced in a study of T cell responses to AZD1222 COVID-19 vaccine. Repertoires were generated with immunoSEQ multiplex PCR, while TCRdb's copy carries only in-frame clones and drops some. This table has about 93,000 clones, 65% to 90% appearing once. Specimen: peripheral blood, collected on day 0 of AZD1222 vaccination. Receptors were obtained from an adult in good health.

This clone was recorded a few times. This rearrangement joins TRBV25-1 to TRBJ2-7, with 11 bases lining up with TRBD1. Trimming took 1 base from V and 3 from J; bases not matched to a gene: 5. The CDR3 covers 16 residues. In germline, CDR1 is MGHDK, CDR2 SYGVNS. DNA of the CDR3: TGTGCCAGCAGTGAATCCCCGGGACAGGGGGACTACGAGCAGTACTTC. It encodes CASSESPGQGDYEQYF.

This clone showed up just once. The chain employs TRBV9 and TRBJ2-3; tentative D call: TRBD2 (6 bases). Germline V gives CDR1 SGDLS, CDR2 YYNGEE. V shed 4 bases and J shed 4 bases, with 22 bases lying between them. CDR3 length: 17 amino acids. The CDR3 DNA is TGTGCCAGCAGCCCATCGGAGGGTGAAGGGAGTGCAGATACGCAGTATTTT. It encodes CASSPSEGEGSADTQYF.

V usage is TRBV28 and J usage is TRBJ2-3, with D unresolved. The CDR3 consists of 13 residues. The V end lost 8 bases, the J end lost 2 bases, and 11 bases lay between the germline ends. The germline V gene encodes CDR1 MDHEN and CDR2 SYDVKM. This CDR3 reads CASRPANTDTQYF. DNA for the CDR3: TGTGCCAGCCGTCCAGCGAACACAGATACGCAGTATTTT.

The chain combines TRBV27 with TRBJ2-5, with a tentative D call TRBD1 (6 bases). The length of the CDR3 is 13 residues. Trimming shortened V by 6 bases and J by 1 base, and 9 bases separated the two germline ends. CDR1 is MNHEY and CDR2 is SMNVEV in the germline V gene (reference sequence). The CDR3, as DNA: TGTGCCAGCAGCCGGACAGCCCAAGAGACCCAGTACTTC. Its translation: CASSRTAQETQYF.

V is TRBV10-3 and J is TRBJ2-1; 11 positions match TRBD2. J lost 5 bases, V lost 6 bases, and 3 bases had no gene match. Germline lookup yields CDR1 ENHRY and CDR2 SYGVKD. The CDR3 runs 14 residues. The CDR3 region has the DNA TGTGCCATCAGACCTAGCGGGGGGCACAATGAGCAGTTCTTC. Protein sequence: CAIRPSGGHNEQFF.

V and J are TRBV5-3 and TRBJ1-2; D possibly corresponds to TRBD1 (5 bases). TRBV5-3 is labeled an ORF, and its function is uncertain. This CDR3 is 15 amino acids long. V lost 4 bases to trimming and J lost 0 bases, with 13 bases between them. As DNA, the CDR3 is TGTGCCAGAAGCGGTGGGACGGTAGCTAACTATGGCTACACCTTC. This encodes CARSGGTVANYGYTF.

Here the CDR3 reads CASSRTSGVSNEQFF. The CDR3 region has the DNA TGTGCCAGCAGTCGGACTAGCGGGGTCTCCAATGAGCAGTTCTTC. This chain connects TRBV27 to TRBJ2-1; 12 nucleotides match TRBD2. From germline, CDR1 is MNHEY and CDR2 SMNVEV (reference sequence). The CDR3 length is 15 residues. J lost 6 bases, V lost 5 bases, and 5 bases had no gene match.

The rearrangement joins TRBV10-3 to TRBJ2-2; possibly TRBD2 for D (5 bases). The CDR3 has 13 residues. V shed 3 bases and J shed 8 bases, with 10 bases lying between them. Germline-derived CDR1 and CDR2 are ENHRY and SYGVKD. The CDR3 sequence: CAISDRETGELFF. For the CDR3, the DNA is TGTGCCATCAGTGATAGGGAGACAGGGGAGCTGTTTTTT.

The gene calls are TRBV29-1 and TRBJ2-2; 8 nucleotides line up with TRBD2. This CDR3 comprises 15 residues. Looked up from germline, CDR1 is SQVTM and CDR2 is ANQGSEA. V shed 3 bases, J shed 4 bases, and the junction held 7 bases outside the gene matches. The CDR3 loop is CSVDSSGSGTGELFF. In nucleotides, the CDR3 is TGCAGCGTTGACTCCAGCGGGAGTGGCACCGGGGAGCTGTTTTTT.

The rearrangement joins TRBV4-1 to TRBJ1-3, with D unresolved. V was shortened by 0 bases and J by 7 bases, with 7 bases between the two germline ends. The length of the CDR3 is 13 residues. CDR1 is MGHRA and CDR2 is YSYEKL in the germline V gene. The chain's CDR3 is CASSQDLRNTIYF. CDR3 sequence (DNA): TGCGCCAGCAGCCAAGACCTTCGGAACACCATATATTTT.

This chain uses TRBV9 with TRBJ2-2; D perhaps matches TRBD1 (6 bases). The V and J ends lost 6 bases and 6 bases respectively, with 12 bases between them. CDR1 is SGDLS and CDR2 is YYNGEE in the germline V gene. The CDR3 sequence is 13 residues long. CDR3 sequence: CASNNREPGELFF. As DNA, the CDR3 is TGTGCCAGCAATAACAGGGAGCCCGGGGAGCTGTTTTTT. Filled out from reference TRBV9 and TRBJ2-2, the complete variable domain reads DSGVTQTPKHLITATGQRVTLRCSPRSGDLSVYWYQQSLDQGLQFLIQYYNGEERAKGNILERFSAQQFPDLHSELNLSSLELGDSALYFCASNNREPGELFFGEGSRLTVL.

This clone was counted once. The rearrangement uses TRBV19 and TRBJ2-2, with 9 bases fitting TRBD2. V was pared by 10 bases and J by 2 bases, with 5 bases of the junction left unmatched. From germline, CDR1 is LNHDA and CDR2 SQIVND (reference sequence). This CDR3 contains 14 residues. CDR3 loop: CAISSGVNTGELFF. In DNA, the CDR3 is TGTGCCATATCTAGCGGGGTAAACACCGGGGAGCTGTTTTTT.

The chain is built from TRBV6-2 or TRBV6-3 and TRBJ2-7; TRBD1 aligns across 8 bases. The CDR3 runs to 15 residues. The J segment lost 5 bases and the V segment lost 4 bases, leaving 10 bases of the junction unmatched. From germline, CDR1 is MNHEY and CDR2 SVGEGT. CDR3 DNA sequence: TGTGCCAGCAGTTCACCCGGACAGGGTGACCACGAGCAGTACTTC. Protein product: CASSSPGQGDHEQYF.

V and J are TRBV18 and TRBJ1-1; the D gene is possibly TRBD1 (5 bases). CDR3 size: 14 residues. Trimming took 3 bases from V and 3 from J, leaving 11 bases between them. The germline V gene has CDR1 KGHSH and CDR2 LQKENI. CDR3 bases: TGTGCCAGCTCACCTGGGGGATTCGACACTGAAGCTTTCTTT. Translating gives CASSPGGFDTEAFF. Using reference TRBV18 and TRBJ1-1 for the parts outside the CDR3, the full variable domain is NAGVMQNPRHLVRRRGQEARLRCSPMKGHSHVYWYRQLPEEGLKFMVYLQKENIIDESGMPKERFSAEFPKEGPSILRIQQVVRGDSAAYFCASSPGGFDTEAFFGQGTRLTVV.

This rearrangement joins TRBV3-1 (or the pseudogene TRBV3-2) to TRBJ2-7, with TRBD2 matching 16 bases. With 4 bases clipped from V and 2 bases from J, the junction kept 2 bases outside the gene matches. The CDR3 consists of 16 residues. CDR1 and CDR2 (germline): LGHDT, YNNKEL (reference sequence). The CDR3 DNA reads TGTGCCAGCAGCCGTGGGACTAGCGGGGGGGCCTACGAGCAGTACTTC. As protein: CASSRGTSGGAYEQYF.

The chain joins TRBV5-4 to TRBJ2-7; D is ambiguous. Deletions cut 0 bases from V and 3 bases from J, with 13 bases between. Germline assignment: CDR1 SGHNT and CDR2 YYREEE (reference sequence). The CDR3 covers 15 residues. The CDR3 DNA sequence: TGTGCCAGCAGCTTGGGGACGGTCGATCTCTACGAGCAGTACTTC. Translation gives CASSLGTVDLYEQYF.

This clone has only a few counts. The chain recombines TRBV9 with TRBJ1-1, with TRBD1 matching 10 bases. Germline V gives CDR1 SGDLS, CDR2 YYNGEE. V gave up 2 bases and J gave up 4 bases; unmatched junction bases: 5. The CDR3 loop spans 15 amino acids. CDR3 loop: CASSVTGGLATEAFF. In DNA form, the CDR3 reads TGTGCCAGCAGCGTGACAGGGGGCCTGGCCACTGAAGCTTTCTTT.

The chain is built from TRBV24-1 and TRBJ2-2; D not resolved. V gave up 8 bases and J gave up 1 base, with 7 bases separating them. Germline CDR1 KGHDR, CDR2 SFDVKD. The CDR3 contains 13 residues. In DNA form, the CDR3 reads TGTGCCACCAATTCAGGGAACACCGGGGAGCTGTTTTTT. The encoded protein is CATNSGNTGELFF.

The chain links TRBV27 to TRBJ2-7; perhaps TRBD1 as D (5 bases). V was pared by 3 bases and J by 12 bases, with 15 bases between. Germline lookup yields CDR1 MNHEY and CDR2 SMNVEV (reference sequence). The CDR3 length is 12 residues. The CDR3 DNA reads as TGTGCCAGCAGTTTCTTCGACAGTCCCCTGTACTTC. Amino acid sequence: CASSFFDSPLYF.

CDR3: CASSPGGGNTIYF. Here the CDR3 DNA reads TGCGCCAGCAGCCCTGGTGGTGGAAACACCATATATTTT. This sequence joins TRBV5-1 and TRBJ1-3; no definite D call. Germline assignment: CDR1 SGHRS and CDR2 YFSETQ. The CDR3 is 13 residues long. Trimming removed 4 bases at V and 3 bases at J, with 8 bases between.

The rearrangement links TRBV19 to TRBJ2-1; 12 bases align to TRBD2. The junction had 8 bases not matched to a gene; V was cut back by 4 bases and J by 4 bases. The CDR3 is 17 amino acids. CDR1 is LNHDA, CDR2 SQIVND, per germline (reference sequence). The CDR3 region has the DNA TGTGCCAGTAGTAACCTAGCGGGAGGGGTGATTTACAATGAGCAGTTCTTC. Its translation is CASSNLAGGVIYNEQFF.

CDR3 residues: CASRIHLNYNEQFF. In DNA form, the CDR3 reads TGTGCCAGCAGGATACACCTTAACTACAATGAGCAGTTCTTC. The chain recombines TRBV5-5 with TRBJ2-1, with unresolved D. V was pared by 5 bases and J by 3 bases, with 12 bases between. The CDR3 spans 14 residues. In germline, CDR1 is SGHKS, CDR2 YYEKEE (reference sequence).

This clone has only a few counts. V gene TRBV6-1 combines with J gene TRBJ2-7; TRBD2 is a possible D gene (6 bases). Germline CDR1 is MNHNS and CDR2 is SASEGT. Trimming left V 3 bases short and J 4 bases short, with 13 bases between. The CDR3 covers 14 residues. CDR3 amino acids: CASSDTGLLYEQYF. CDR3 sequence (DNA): TGTGCCAGCAGTGACACGGGACTCCTATACGAGCAGTACTTC.

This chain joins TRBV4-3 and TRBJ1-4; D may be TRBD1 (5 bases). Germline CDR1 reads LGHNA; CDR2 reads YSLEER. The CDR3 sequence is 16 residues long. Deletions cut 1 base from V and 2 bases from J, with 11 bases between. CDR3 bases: TGCGCCAGCAGCCAAGCCCCCGGGGACACTAATGAAAAACTGTTTTTT. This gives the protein CASSQAPGDTNEKLFF.

CDR3 nucleotide sequence: TGTGCCAGCAGCTTAAATCGTCTCATGTACCAAGAGACCCAGTACTTC. Encoded protein: CASSLNRLMYQETQYF. The chain carries TRBV7-2 and TRBJ2-5; D remains ambiguous. V lost 2 bases and J lost 0, with 13 bases in between. The CDR3 consists of 16 residues. In germline, CDR1 is SGHTA, CDR2 FQGNSA. Drawing the rest from reference TRBV7-2 and TRBJ2-5, the complete variable domain is GAGVSQSPSNKVTEKGKDVELRCDPISGHTALYWYRQSLGQGLEFLIYFQGNSAPDKSGLPSDRFSAERTGGSVSTLTIQRTQQEDSAVYLCASSLNRLMYQETQYFGPGTRLLVL.